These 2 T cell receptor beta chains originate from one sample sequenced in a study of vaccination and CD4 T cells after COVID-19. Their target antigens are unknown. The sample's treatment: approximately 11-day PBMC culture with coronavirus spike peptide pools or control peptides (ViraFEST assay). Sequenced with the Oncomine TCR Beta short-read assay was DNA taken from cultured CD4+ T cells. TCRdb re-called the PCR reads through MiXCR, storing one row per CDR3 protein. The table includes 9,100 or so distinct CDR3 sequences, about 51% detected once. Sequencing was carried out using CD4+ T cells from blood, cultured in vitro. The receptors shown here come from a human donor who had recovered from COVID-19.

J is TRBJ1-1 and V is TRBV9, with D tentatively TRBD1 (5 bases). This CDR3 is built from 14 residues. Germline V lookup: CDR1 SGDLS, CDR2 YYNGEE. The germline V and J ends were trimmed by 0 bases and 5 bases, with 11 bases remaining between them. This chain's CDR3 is CASSVVGGGTEAFF. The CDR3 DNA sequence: TGTGCCAGCAGCGTAGTTGGGGGTGGGACTGAAGCTTTCTTT.

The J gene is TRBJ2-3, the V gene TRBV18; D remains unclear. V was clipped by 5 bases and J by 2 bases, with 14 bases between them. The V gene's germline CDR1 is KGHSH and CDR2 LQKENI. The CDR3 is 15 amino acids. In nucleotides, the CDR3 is TGTGCCAGCTCAGTCAGACATGACCACACAGATACGCAGTATTTT. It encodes CASSVRHDHTDTQYF.